This entry lists 8 T cell receptor beta chains sequenced from one sample in a study of cytomegalovirus exposure and HLA in healthy donors. This PCR relied on a set of 60 Vbeta primers and 13 Jbeta primers. Data came from immunoSEQ multiplex PCR; TCRdb stores just in-frame clones and leaves some out. Counted here are about 140,000 clones, roughly 85% occurring once; the ten biggest clones make up 6.5%. Source material: PBMCs. Receptors were obtained from a middle-aged man in good health and CMV-seropositive.

The CDR3 spells CASSIYRGLTPGELFF. In DNA, the CDR3 is TGTGCCAGCAGCATATACAGGGGGCTCACACCCGGGGAGCTGTTTTTT. J is TRBJ2-2 and V is TRBV11-2, with 9 bases that match TRBD1. Germline V gene sequence: CDR1 SGHAT, CDR2 FQNNGV. CDR3 size: 16 residues. J lost 6 bases, V lost 5 bases, and 10 bases had no gene match.

The chain carries TRBV5-1 and TRBJ2-3; 12 bases match TRBD2. J was trimmed by 4 bases and V by 3 bases; bases with no gene match: 6. This CDR3 has 16 residues. Looked up from germline, CDR1 is SGHRS and CDR2 is YFSETQ. The DNA of the CDR3 is TGCGCCAGCAGCTCTAGCGGGAGGGCCCTCGCAGATACGCAGTATTTT. Translation: CASSSSGRALADTQYF.

For this clone: The sample contains more than one DNA sequence encoding this CDR3. The CDR3, as DNA: TGCGCCAGCAGCTTGGGAGGGGGCTCCTACGAGCAGTACTTC. It yields the protein CASSLGGGSYEQYF. V gene TRBV5-1 combines with J gene TRBJ2-7, with D possibly matching TRBD1 (6 bases). This CDR3 spans 14 amino acids. Trimming removed 0 bases from V and 0 bases from J, with 7 bases in between. The V gene's germline CDR1 is SGHRS and CDR2 YFSETQ.

A note on this clone: The sample has other DNA sequences that encode this CDR3 too. The V and J genes are TRBV18 and TRBJ2-7, with 7 bases that match TRBD1. The junction had 3 bases not matched to a gene; V was cut back by 6 bases and J by 1 base. Germline CDR1 reads KGHSH; CDR2 reads LQKENI. CDR3 size: 13 residues. The CDR3 sequence: CASSPDRSYEQYF. CDR3 nucleotide sequence: TGTGCCAGCTCTCCGGACAGGTCCTACGAGCAGTACTTC.

This chain connects TRBV5-6 to TRBJ2-7; 9 positions agree with TRBD1. CDR1 and CDR2 from the germline V gene are SGHDT and YYEEEE. There are 15 residues in the CDR3. V was clipped by 3 bases and J by 2 bases; unmatched bases: 6. DNA for the CDR3: TGTGCCAGCAGCTGGGGACAGGGTGGTACCTACGAGCAGTACTTC. Encoded protein: CASSWGQGGTYEQYF.

The chain joins TRBV6-1 to TRBJ1-1; no reliable D call. V lost 10 bases, J lost 0 bases, and 12 bases lay in between. The CDR3 has 13 amino acids. Germline-derived CDR1 and CDR2 are MNHNS and SASEGT. CDR3: CATHHSLNTEAFF. As DNA, the CDR3 is TGTGCCACGCACCACAGTCTGAACACTGAAGCTTTCTTT.

The V and J genes are TRBV30 and TRBJ2-1, with TRBD2 matching 12 bases. J gave up 8 bases and V 2 bases, and 4 bases lay outside the gene matches. CDR3 length: 14 residues. Germline V gene data show CDR1 as GTSNPN and CDR2 as SVGIG (reference sequence). Here the CDR3 reads CAWSRLAGGDEQFF. CDR3 in DNA: TGTGCCTGGAGTAGGCTAGCGGGAGGGGATGAGCAGTTCTTC.

The chain uses TRBV5-1 and TRBJ2-2; D gene uncertain. Germline CDR1 reads SGHRS; CDR2 reads YFSETQ. Trimming pared 2 bases from V and 7 bases from J, leaving 6 bases between. The CDR3 has 12 amino acids. CDR3 nucleotide sequence: TGCGCCAGCAGCTTTATAAACGGGGAGCTGTTTTTT. The encoded protein is CASSFINGELFF.